This T cell receptor (beta chain) is from a study of sequential checkpoint blockade in melanoma. Looking at the study overall: Both treatment sequences were followed by maintenance nivolumab. Matched biopsies came pretreatment and at week 13 for approximately 22 patients.

Libraries were prepared by immunoSEQ multiplex PCR; TCRdb keeps only in-frame clonotypes and omits some of them. The table includes some 4,100 clones, roughly 24% detected once. J lost 8 bases, V lost 6 bases, and 6 bases had no gene match. The CDR3 contains 13 residues. Treatment of the sample: randomized to nivolumab then ipilimumab (arm A) or the reverse (arm B). This TCR came from a human donor with melanoma. The sequences come from tumor tissue (inferred from file names), collected from a patient given nivolumab and ipilimumab in sequence. The chain joins TRBV23-1 to TRBJ2-1; 8 bases line up with TRBD1. TRBV23-1 is sorted into the ORF group, with uncertain function. The CDR3 reads CASSPGTGDEQFF. In nucleotides, the CDR3 is TGCGCCAGCAGCCCAGGGACAGGCGATGAGCAGTTCTTC.